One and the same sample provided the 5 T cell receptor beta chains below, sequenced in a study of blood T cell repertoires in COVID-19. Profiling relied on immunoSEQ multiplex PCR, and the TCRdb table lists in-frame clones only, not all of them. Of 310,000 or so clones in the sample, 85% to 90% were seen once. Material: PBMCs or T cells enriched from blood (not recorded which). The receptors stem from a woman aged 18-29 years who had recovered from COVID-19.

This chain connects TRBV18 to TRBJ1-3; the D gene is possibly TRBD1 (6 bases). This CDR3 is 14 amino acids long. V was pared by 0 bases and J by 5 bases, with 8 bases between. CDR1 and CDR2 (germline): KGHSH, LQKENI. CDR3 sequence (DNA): TGTGCCAGCTCACCACCGGGACACCGAAACACCATATATTTT. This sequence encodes CASSPPGHRNTIYF. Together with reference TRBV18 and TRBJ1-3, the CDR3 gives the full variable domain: NAGVMQNPRHLVRRRGQEARLRCSPMKGHSHVYWYRQLPEEGLKFMVYLQKENIIDESGMPKERFSAEFPKEGPSILRIQQVVRGDSAAYFCASSPPGHRNTIYFGEGSWLTVV.

Here the CDR3 reads CASSQQGAGQYF. The DNA for the CDR3 is TGTGCCAGCAGTCAACAGGGCGCCGGCCAGTACTTC. The chain employs TRBV6-5 and TRBJ2-5; a possible D gene is TRBD1 (6 bases). This CDR3 has 12 amino acids. Trimming stripped 5 bases from V and 10 bases from J, with 14 bases between. Germline V gene data show CDR1 as MNHEY and CDR2 as SVGAGI.

The CDR3 is CASSLVSGGTSGTYEQYF. The DNA for the CDR3 is TGTGCCAGCAGCTTAGTGTCCGGGGGGACTAGCGGGACCTACGAGCAGTACTTC. This chain connects TRBV7-6 to TRBJ2-7; TRBD2 aligns across 13 bases. From germline, CDR1 is SGHVS and CDR2 FNYEAQ. The V segment lost 1 base and the J segment 2 bases; nucleotides outside the gene matches: 8. This CDR3 has 18 amino acids.

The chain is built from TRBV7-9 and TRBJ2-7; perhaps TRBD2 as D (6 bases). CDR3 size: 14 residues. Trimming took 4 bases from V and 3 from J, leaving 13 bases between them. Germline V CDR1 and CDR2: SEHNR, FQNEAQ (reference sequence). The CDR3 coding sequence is TGTGCCAGCAGCTCGCGACTAGTTGACTACGAGCAGTACTTC. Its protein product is CASSSRLVDYEQYF. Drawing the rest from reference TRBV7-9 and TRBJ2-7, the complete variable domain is DTGVSQNPRHKITKRGQNVTFRCDPISEHNRLYWYRQTLGQGPEFLTYFQNEAQLEKSRLLSDRFSAERPKGSFSTLEIQRTEQGDSAMYLCASSSRLVDYEQYFGPGTRLTVT.

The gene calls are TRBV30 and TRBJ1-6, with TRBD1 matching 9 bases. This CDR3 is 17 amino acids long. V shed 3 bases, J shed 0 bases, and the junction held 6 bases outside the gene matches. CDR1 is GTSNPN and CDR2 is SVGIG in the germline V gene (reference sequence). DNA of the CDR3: TGTGCCTGGAGCGGACAGGGGCCGAGCTCCTATAATTCACCCCTCCACTTT. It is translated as CAWSGQGPSSYNSPLHF.